This TCR beta chain derives from a study of T cell changes during pregnancy in multiple sclerosis. The repertoire was sequenced with immunoSEQ multiplex PCR; TCRdb's copy has only in-frame clones and lacks some. The data hold tens of thousands of clones, with approximately 90% observed a single time. The V end was cut by 5 bases, the J end by 7 bases, with 21 bases between. The CDR3 length is 15 residues. CDR1 is SNHLY, CDR2 FYNNEI, per germline. This sample comprised CD4+ T cells from peripheral blood mononuclear cells, obtained before pregnancy. The rearrangement joins TRBV2 to TRBJ2-7; D possibly corresponds to TRBD1 (5 bases). The receptor comes from a female donor with multiple sclerosis, enrolled in a pregnancy study. CDR3 sequence reads: CASSRQGREWGEQYF. CDR3 nucleotides: TGTGCCAGCAGTAGGCAGGGTAGGGAATGGGGAGAGCAGTACTTC.